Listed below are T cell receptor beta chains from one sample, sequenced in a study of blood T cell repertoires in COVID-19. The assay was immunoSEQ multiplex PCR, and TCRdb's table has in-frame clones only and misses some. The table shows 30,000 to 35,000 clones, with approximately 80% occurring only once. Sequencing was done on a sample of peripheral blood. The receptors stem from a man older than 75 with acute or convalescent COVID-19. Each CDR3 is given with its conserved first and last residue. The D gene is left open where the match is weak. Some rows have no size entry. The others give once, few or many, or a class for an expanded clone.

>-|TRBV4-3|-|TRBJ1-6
CASSQDHGGGNSPLHF
TGCGCCAGCAGCCAAGACCACGGGGGAGGGAATTCACCCCTCCACTTT
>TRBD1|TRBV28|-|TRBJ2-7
CASRRGMGTGPYEQYF
TGTGCCAGCAGAAGGGGGATGGGGACAGGGCCCTACGAGCAGTACTTC
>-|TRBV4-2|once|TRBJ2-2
CASSQDRDFVGELFF
TGTGCCAGCAGCCAAGATCGGGATTTCGTCGGGGAGCTGTTTTTT
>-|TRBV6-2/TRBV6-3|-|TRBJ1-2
CASSPGVYYGYTF
TGTGCCAGCAGTCCGGGGGTCTATTATGGCTACACCTTC
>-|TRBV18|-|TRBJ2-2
CASSPTRDTGELFF
TGTGCCAGCTCACCGACTAGGGACACCGGGGAGCTGTTTTTT
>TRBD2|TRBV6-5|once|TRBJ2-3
CGCGRGTDTQYF
TGTGGGTGCGGGAGAGGCACAGATACGCAGTATTTT
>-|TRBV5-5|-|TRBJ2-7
CASSESQGSSYEQYF
TGTGCCAGCAGCGAAAGTCAGGGCAGCTCCTACGAGCAGTACTTC
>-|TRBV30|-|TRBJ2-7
CAWKSRPGAYEQYF
TGTGCCTGGAAGTCACGCCCGGGTGCCTACGAGCAGTACTTC
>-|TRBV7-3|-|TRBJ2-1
CASSLRGSSYNEQFF
TGTGCCAGCAGCTTACGGGGTAGCTCCTACAATGAGCAGTTCTTC
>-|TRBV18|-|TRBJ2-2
CASSLYGYLPSNTGELFF
TGTGCCAGCTCACTCTACGGGTATCTCCCTTCGAACACCGGGGAGCTGTTTTTT
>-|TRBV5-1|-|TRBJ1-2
CASSPRRGDYGYTF
TGCGCCAGCAGCCCCCGCAGGGGCGACTATGGCTACACCTTC
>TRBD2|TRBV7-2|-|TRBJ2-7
CASSPRAGAPYEQYF
TGTGCCAGCAGCCCCCGAGCGGGAGCCCCCTACGAGCAGTACTTC
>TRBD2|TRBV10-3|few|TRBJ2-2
CATTGLAETGELFF
TGTGCCACCACGGGGCTAGCGGAAACCGGGGAGCTGTTTTTT
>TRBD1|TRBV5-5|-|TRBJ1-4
CASSPPDRNEKLFF
TGTGCCAGCAGCCCCCCGGACAGGAATGAAAAACTGTTTTTT
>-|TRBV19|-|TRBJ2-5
CASGQQGPNGETQYF
TGTGCCAGTGGGCAACAGGGCCCAAACGGAGAGACCCAGTACTTC
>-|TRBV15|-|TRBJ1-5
CATSRGGGSQPQHF
TGTGCCACCAGCAGAGGCGGTGGGAGTCAGCCCCAGCATTTT
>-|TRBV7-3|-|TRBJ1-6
CASSLASFGGAAMNNNSPLHF
TGTGCCAGCAGCTTAGCCTCGTTCGGAGGGGCCGCCATGAACAATAATTCACCCCTCCACTTT
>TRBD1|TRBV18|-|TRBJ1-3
CASSRQGTDSGNTIYF
TGTGCCAGCTCACGGCAAGGGACAGACTCTGGAAACACCATATATTTT
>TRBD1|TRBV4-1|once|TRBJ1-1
CASSREAGTGLEAFF
TGCGCCAGCAGCCGAGAAGCCGGGACAGGACTTGAAGCTTTCTTT
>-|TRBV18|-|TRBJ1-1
CASSPLGTEAFF
TGTGCCAGCTCACCACTCGGGACTGAAGCTTTCTTT
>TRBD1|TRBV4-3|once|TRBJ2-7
CASSQEADRAYEQYF
TGCGCCAGCAGCCAAGAGGCGGACAGGGCGTACGAGCAGTACTTC
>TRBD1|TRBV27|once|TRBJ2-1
CASSRSGTGQNNEQFF
TGTGCCAGCAGTCGATCCGGGACAGGGCAAAACAATGAGCAGTTCTTC
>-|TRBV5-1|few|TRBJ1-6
CASSLVVSSYNSPLHF
TGCGCCAGCAGCTTGGTTGTGAGCTCCTATAATTCACCCCTCCACTTT
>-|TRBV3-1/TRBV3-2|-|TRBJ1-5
CASSQDRYQPQHF
TGTGCCAGCAGCCAAGACAGGTATCAGCCCCAGCATTTT